The sequence of this TCR beta chain was determined in a study of T-cell memory formation after mild COVID-19. On the study more broadly: For the most part, TCR clusters were specific to one donor. Whole-study findings and limits: In pre-infection memory, a portion of responding clones appeared, which suggested that cross-reactive memory joined.

This CDR3 has 15 residues. Germline V gene lookup returns CDR1 SGHAT and CDR2 FQNNGV. V lost 1 base, J lost 5 bases, and 14 bases lay in between. Of note for this clonotype: Its specificity is unknown.

TCR alpha and TCR beta cDNA libraries carrying sample barcodes and UMIs were produced by 5'RACE using constant-segment primers. TCRdb re-analysed the 5' RACE reads in MiXCR, keeping a single row per CDR3 protein. Of 350,000 to 450,000 distinct CDR3 sequences in the sample, approximately 27% are singletons; the top ten hold roughly 13%. The V call is TRBV11-2, the J call TRBJ2-5, with D possibly being TRBD2 (6 bases). Sequenced: PBMCs or a T cell subset sorted from them (not recorded which). This TCR derives from an adult woman who had mild COVID-19 (a few samples of this study predate the infection). Cell type and time point are not known. The CDR3: CASSLGAGMEETQYF. In nucleotides, the CDR3 is TGTGCCAGCAGCTTAGGAGCGGGCATGGAGGAGACCCAGTACTTC. Full variable domain (rest looked up from reference TRBV11-2 and TRBJ2-5): EAGVAQSPRYKIIEKRQSVAFWCNPISGHATLYWYQQILGQGPKLLIQFQNNGVVDDSQLPKDRFSAERLKGVDSTLKIQPAKLEDSAVYLCASSLGAGMEETQYFGPGTRLLVL.